The entry below gives a single T cell receptor (beta chain) sequence along with its context. The sample is drawn from a study of T-cell memory formation after mild COVID-19. TCRdb ran MiXCR on the 5' RACE reads and lists one entry per CDR3 protein. Among fewer than 700,000 distinct CDR3 sequences listed, under 20% were seen once. Trimming shortened V by 2 bases and J by 7 bases, and 8 bases separated the two germline ends. This CDR3 contains 13 residues. Germline-derived CDR1 and CDR2 are SEHNR and FQNEAQ (reference sequence). The chain combines TRBV7-9 with TRBJ1-4; D gene unclear. What was sequenced was PBMCs or a T cell subset sorted from them (not recorded which). The clonotype originates from an adult woman who had mild COVID-19 (a few samples of this study predate the infection). Cell type and time point are not known. The CDR3 DNA reads as TGTGCCAGCAGCTTACAAAAAGCTGAAAAACTGTTTTTT. Its protein product is CASSLQKAEKLFF.